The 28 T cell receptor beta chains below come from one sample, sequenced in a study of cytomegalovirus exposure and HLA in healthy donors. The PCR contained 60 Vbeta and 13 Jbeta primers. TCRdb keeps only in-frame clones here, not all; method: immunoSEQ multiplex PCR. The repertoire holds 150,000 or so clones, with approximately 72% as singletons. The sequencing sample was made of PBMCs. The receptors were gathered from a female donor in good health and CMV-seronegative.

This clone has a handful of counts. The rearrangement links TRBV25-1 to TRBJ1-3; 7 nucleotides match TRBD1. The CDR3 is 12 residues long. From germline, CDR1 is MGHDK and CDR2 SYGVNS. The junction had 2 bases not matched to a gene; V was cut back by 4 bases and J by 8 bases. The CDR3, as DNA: TGTGCCAGCAGTGTCAGGGGGGACACCATATATTTT. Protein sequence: CASSVRGDTIYF.

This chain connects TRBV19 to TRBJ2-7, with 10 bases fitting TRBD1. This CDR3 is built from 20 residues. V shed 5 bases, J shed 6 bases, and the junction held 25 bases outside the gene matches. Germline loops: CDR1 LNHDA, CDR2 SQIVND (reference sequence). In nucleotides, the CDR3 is TGTGCCAGTAGTCCGAGGCCCCTGACAGGGGGCAGCTCGGGCCTGGGCGAGCAGTACTTC. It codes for CASSPRPLTGGSSGLGEQYF.

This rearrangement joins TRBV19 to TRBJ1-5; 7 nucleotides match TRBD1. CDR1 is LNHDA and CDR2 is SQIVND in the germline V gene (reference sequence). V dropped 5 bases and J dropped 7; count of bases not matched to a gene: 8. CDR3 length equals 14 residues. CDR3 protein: CASSGRDSLQPQHF. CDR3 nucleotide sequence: TGTGCCAGTAGTGGCCGGGACAGCCTCCAGCCCCAGCATTTT.

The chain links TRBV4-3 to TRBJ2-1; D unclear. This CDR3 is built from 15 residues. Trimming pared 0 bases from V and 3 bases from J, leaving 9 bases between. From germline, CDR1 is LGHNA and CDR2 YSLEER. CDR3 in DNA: TGCGCCAGCAGCCAAGATCTCGGTGACTACAATGAGCAGTTCTTC. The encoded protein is CASSQDLGDYNEQFF.

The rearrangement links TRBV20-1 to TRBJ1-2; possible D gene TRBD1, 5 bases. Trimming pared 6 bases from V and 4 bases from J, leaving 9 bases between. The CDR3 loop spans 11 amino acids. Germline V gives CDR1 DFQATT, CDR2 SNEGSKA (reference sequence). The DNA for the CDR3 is TGCAGTGCGGGACTTGGCTATGGCTACACCTTC. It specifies CSAGLGYGYTF.

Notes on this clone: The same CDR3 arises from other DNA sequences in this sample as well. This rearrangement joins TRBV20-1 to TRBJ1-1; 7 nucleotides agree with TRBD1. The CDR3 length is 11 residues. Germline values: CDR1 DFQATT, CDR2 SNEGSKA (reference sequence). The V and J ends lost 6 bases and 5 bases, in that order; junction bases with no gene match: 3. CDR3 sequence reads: CSATQGTEAFF. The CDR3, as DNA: TGCAGTGCCACACAGGGGACTGAAGCTTTCTTT.

CDR3 sequence: CASQTYPTGTGELFF. The CDR3 bases are TGTGCCAGCCAAACTTATCCCACAGGAACCGGGGAGCTGTTTTTT. This rearrangement joins TRBV9 to TRBJ2-2, with D tentatively TRBD1 (5 bases). V was shortened by 7 bases and J by 5 bases, with 18 bases between the two germline ends. The germline gives CDR1 SGDLS, CDR2 YYNGEE. CDR3 length: 15 residues.

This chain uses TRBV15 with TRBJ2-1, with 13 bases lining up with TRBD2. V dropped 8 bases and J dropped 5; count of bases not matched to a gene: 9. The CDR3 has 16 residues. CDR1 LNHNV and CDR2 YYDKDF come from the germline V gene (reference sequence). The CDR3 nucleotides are TGTGCCACCTTAAGGACTAGCGGGAGTATCGACAATGAGCAGTTCTTC. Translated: CATLRTSGSIDNEQFF.

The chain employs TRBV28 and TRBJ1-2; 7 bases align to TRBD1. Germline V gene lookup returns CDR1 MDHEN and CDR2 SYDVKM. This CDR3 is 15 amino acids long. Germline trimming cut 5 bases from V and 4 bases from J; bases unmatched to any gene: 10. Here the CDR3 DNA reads TGTGCCAGCAGTCTAGAAGGGGGCCTGCCCTATGGCTACACCTTC. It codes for CASSLEGGLPYGYTF.

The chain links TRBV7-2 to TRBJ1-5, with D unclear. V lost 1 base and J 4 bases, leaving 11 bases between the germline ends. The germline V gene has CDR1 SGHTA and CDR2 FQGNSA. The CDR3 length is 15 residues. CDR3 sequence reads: CASSLGGTLNQPQHF. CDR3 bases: TGTGCCAGCAGCTTAGGCGGAACGCTTAATCAGCCCCAGCATTTT.

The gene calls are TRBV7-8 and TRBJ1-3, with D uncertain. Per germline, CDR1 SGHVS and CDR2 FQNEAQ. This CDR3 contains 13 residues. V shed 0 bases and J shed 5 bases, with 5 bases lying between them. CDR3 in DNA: TGTGCCAGCAGCTTAGCTAACAGAAACACCATATATTTT. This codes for CASSLANRNTIYF.

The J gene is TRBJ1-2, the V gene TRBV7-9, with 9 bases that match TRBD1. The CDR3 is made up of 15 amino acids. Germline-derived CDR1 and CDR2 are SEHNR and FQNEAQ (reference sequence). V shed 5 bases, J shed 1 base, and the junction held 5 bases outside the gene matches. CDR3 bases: TGTGCCAGCAGCACCGGGACAGGGCTTAACTATGGCTACACCTTC. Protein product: CASSTGTGLNYGYTF.

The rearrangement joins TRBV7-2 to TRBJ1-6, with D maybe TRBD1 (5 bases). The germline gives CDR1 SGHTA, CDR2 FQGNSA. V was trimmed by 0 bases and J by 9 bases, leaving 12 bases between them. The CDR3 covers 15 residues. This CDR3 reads CASSLAPTGGSPLHF. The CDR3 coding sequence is TGTGCCAGCAGCTTAGCGCCGACGGGGGGTTCACCCCTCCACTTT.

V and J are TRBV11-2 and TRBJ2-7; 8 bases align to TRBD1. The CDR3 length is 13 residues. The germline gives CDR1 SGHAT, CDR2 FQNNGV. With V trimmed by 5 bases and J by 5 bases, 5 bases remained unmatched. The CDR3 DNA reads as TGTGCCAGCAGCCACAGGACAGGGAACGAGCAGTACTTC. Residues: CASSHRTGNEQYF.

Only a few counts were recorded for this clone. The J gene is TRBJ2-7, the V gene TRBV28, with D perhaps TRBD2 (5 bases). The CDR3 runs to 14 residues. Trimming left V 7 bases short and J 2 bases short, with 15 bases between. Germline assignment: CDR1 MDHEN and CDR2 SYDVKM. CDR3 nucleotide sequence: TGTGCCAGCACTCCCGGGGTTGGACCCTACGAGCAGTACTTC. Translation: CASTPGVGPYEQYF. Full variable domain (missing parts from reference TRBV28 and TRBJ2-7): DVKVTQSSRYLVKRTGEKVFLECVQDMDHENMFWYRQDPGLGLRLIYFSYDVKMKEKGDIPEGYSVSREKKERFSLILESASTNQTSMYLCASTPGVGPYEQYFGPGTRLTVT.

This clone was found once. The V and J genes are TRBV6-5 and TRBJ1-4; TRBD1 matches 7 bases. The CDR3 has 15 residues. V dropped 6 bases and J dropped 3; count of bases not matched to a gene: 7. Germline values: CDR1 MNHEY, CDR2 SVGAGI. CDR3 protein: CASSATGTANEKLFF. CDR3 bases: TGTGCCAGCAGCGCGACCGGGACAGCTAATGAAAAACTGTTTTTT.

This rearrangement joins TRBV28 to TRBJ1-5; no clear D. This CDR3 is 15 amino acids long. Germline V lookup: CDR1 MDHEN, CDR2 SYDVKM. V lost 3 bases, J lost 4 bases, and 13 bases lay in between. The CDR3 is CASSFSRGWNQPQHF. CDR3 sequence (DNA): TGTGCCAGCAGTTTCTCCCGGGGATGGAATCAGCCCCAGCATTTT.

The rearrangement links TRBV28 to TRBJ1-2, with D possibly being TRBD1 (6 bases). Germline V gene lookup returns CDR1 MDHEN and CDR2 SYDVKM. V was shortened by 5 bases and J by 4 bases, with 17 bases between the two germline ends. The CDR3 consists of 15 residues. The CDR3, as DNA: TGTGCCAGCAGTAGACCCGGGGGGGCAGGCTATGGCTACACCTTC. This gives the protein CASSRPGGAGYGYTF.

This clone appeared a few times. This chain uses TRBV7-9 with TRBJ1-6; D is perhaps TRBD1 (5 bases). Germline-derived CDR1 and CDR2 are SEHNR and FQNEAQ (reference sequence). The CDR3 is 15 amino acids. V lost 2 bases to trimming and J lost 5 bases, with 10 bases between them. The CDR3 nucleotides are TGTGCCAGCAGCTTAAGACAGACCAATAATTCACCCCTCCACTTT. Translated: CASSLRQTNNSPLHF.

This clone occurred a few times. The CDR3 loop is CSAGVPEGQYF. The CDR3 region has the DNA TGCAGTGCCGGGGTGCCCGAGGGGCAGTACTTC. The rearrangement uses TRBV20-1 and TRBJ2-7; perhaps TRBD2 as D (5 bases). Germline CDR1 and CDR2: DFQATT and SNEGSKA (reference sequence). V was trimmed by 6 bases and J by 9 bases, leaving 15 bases between them. CDR3 length: 11 residues.

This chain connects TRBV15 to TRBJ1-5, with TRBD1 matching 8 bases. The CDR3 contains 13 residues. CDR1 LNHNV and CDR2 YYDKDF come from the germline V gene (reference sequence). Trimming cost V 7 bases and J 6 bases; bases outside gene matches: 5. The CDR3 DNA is TGTGCCACCACCAGGGACAGGACTCAGCCCCAGCATTTT. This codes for CATTRDRTQPQHF. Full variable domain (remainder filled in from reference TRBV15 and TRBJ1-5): DAMVIQNPRYQVTQFGKPVTLSCSQTLNHNVMYWYQQKSSQAPKLLFHYYDKDFNNEADTPDNFQSRRPNTSFCFLDIRSPGLGDTAMYLCATTRDRTQPQHFGDGTRLSIL.

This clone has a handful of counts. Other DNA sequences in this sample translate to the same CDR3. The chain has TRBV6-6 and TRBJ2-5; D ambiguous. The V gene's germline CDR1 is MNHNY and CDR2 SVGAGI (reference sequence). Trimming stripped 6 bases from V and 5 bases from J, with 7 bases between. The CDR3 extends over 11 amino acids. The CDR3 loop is CASSPQETQYF. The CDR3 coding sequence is TGTGCCAGCAGCCCCCAGGAGACCCAGTACTTC.

CDR3 sequence (DNA): TGTGCCAGCAGCTTAGGTCCAGGGGGCGCGGAGGATGAAAAACTGTTTTTT. It encodes CASSLGPGGAEDEKLFF. The J gene is TRBJ1-4, the V gene TRBV7-6, with 8 positions matching TRBD1. Germline V CDR1 and CDR2: SGHVS, FNYEAQ. V trimming: 1 base; J trimming: 6 bases; junction bases outside the gene matches: 10. CDR3 length equals 17 residues.

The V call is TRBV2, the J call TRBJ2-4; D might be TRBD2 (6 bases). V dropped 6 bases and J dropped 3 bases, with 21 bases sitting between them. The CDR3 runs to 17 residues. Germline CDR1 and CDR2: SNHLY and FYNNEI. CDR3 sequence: CASSGPSGRRDKNIQYF. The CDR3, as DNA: TGTGCCAGCAGCGGGCCGTCGGGCAGGCGGGACAAAAACATTCAGTACTTC. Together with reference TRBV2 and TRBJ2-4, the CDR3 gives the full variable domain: EPEVTQTPSHQVTQMGQEVILRCVPISNHLYFYWYRQILGQKVEFLVSFYNNEISEKSEIFDDQFSVERPDGSNFTLKIRSTKLEDSAMYFCASSGPSGRRDKNIQYFGAGTRLSVL.

Written as DNA, the CDR3 is TGTGCCAGCAGTGGACAGGGGGCCAGGACTGAAGCTTTCTTT. It yields the protein CASSGQGARTEAFF. This sequence joins TRBV2 and TRBJ1-1; 10 nucleotides agree with TRBD1. J gave up 5 bases and V 4 bases, and 4 bases lay outside the gene matches. Per the germline V gene, CDR1 is SNHLY and CDR2 is FYNNEI. The CDR3 spans 14 residues.

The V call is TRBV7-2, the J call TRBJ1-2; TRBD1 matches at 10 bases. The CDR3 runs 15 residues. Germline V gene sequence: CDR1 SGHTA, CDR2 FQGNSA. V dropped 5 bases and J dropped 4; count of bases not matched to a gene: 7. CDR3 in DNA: TGTGCCAGCAGCCTCGGGACAGGGGACACCTATGGCTACACCTTC. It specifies CASSLGTGDTYGYTF.

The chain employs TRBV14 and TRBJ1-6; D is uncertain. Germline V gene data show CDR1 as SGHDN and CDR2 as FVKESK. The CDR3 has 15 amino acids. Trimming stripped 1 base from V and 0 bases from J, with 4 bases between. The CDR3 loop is CASSQGSSYNSPLHF. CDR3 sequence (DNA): TGTGCCAGCAGCCAAGGGAGCTCCTATAATTCACCCCTCCACTTT.

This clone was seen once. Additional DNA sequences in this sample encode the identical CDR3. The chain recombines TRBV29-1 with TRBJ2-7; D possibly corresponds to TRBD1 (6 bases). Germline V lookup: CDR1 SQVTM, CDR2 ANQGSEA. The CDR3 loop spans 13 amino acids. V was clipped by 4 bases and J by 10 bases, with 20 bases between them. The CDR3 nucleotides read TGCAGCGTTGGTTGGCAGGGGAATGCCGAACAGTACTTC. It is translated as CSVGWQGNAEQYF.